Each of the 31 T cell receptor beta chains below was sequenced from the same sample in a study of blood T cells in healthy people across ages. A sample-barcoded 5' primer and a J-beta primer mix were used in a second PCR of roughly 7 to 11 cycles. TCRdb ran MiXCR on the 5' RACE reads and lists one entry per CDR3 protein. The sample yields around 1,600,000 distinct CDR3 sequences, roughly two fifths seen once. The material sequenced was blood. Receptor source: a woman aged 18-35 years in good health.

CDR3 coding DNA: TGTGCCAGCACCCTCTCCGGCAATTGGGATGGCTACACCTTC. Its translation is CASTLSGNWDGYTF. The chain employs TRBV25-1 and TRBJ1-2; no definite D call. The germline V and J ends were trimmed by 7 bases and 6 bases, with 18 bases remaining between them. CDR1 MGHDK and CDR2 SYGVNS come from the germline V gene. This CDR3 has 14 residues.

The chain is built from TRBV28 and TRBJ2-5; D is undetermined. Trimming pared 4 bases from V and 5 bases from J, leaving 8 bases between. The germline V gene encodes CDR1 MDHEN and CDR2 SYDVKM. The CDR3 consists of 12 residues. CDR3 protein: CASSSTVETQYF. CDR3 nucleotide sequence: TGTGCCAGCAGTTCGACGGTGGAGACCCAGTACTTC.

The chain is built from TRBV6-1 and TRBJ2-5; D is uncertain. The J call may be mistaken, given a closer DNA end match to TRBJ2-7. This CDR3 region has 12 residues. Germline-derived CDR1 and CDR2 are MNHNS and SASEGT. The CDR3 nucleotides are TGTGCCAGCCACGGATACCACTACGAGCAGTACTTC. Its translation is CASHGYHYEQYF.

This clonotype has just a few counts. The chain recombines TRBV27 with TRBJ2-3, with D perhaps matching TRBD2 (6 bases). The CDR3 totals 15 residues. In germline, CDR1 is MNHEY, CDR2 SMNVEV (reference sequence). The V gene lost 2 bases and the J gene lost 10 bases, with 19 bases spanning the gap. In nucleotides, the CDR3 is TGTGCCAGCAGTTTACTTGGAGGGCCGTGGGATGCGCAGTATTTT. The encoded protein is CASSLLGGPWDAQYF.

The sample holds a few counts of this clonotype. V is TRBV24-1 and J is TRBJ2-2; TRBD2 matches 8 bases. The V gene end was trimmed by 3 bases and the J gene end by 5 bases; junction bases not matched to a gene: 7. Per the germline V gene, CDR1 is KGHDR and CDR2 is SFDVKD. This CDR3 contains 16 residues. In nucleotides, the CDR3 is TGTGCCACCAGTGATCCCCTAGCGGGCCGAACCGGGGAGCTGTTTTTT. Residues: CATSDPLAGRTGELFF.

The V call is TRBV5-1, the J call TRBJ2-5; 11 positions match TRBD2. Germline CDR1 SGHRS, CDR2 YFSETQ. V shed 3 bases and J 5 bases; nucleotides not matched to a gene: 6. This CDR3 region has 15 residues. The CDR3 here is CASSSMTSGIETQYF. In nucleotides, the CDR3 is TGCGCCAGCAGCTCCATGACTAGCGGGATTGAGACCCAGTACTTC. Looking up the rest from reference TRBV5-1 and TRBJ2-5 gives the full variable domain: KAGVTQTPRYLIKTRGQQVTLSCSPISGHRSVSWYQQTPGQGLQFLFEYFSETQRNKGNFPGRFSGRQFSNSRSEMNVSTLELGDSALYLCASSSMTSGIETQYFGPGTRLLVL.

Turning to this clonotype: Because the CDR3's place on the DNA is in doubt, the DNA is left out and the CDR3 is given as listed by TCRdb. V gene TRBV12-3 or TRBV12-4 combines with J gene TRBJ1-5. The CDR3 is 12 amino acids in total, end residues counted. CDR3 protein: CASSSSAQPQHF.

This clonotype occurred many times. J is TRBJ2-3 and V is TRBV9; 7 bases align to TRBD1. This CDR3 is built from 14 residues. V shed 2 bases, J shed 5 bases, and the junction held 5 bases outside the gene matches. Germline V gives CDR1 SGDLS, CDR2 YYNGEE. The CDR3 region is CASSVGPGGDTQYF. As DNA, the CDR3 is TGTGCCAGCAGCGTCGGACCAGGGGGAGATACGCAGTATTTT.

J is TRBJ1-1 and V is TRBV20-1; 12 positions agree with TRBD1. There are 14 residues in the CDR3. From germline, CDR1 is DFQATT and CDR2 SNEGSKA (reference sequence). With V trimmed by 6 bases and J by 3 bases, 5 bases remained unmatched. CDR3 nucleotide sequence: TGCAGTGCCCGGGACAGGGGGCCACACACTGAAGCTTTCTTT. This encodes CSARDRGPHTEAFF.

The chain uses TRBV15 and TRBJ2-1, with 7 bases matching TRBD1. Germline assignment: CDR1 LNHNV and CDR2 YYDKDF (reference sequence). V was pared by 0 bases and J by 13 bases, with 15 bases of the junction left unmatched. This CDR3 contains 16 residues. The CDR3 coding sequence is TGTGCCACCAGCAGAGAGCATGTCGGGACAGAAGAGACCCAGTTCTTC. Protein product: CATSREHVGTEETQFF.

V usage is TRBV25-1 and J usage is TRBJ1-1, with 9 bases aligning to TRBD1. Germline V gene lookup returns CDR1 MGHDK and CDR2 SYGVNS. J lost 7 bases, V lost 6 bases, and 6 bases had no gene match. CDR3 length equals 13 residues. CDR3 residues: CASRGQGPIEAFF. CDR3 coding DNA: TGTGCCAGCAGGGGACAGGGCCCAATTGAAGCTTTCTTT.

The chain links TRBV6-2 or TRBV6-3 to TRBJ2-1; 11 bases are a match to TRBD1. Germline CDR1 is MNHEY and CDR2 is SVGEGT. There are 16 residues in the CDR3. J lost 8 bases, V lost 6 bases, and 12 bases had no gene match. The CDR3 is CASSPPSGQGADEQFF. The CDR3 DNA reads as TGTGCCAGCAGCCCCCCCAGCGGACAGGGGGCCGATGAGCAGTTCTTC.

This clonotype has just a few counts. V is TRBV7-9 and J is TRBJ1-1; D may be TRBD1 (6 bases). CDR1 and CDR2 (germline): SEHNR, FQNEAQ (reference sequence). The CDR3 covers 15 residues. Trimming stripped 3 bases from V and 3 bases from J, with 14 bases between. The CDR3: CASSFRTGRDTEAFF. The CDR3 nucleotides read TGTGCCAGCAGCTTTCGTACAGGGAGGGACACTGAAGCTTTCTTT.

This clonotype has just a few counts. The chain joins TRBV7-2 to TRBJ1-5; possible D gene TRBD1, 5 bases. The CDR3 contains 15 residues. Germline V gene data show CDR1 as SGHTA and CDR2 as FQGNSA. V lost 3 bases, J lost 5 bases, and 14 bases lay in between. The CDR3 DNA sequence: TGTGCCAGCAGCTTTTTTGGTCAAGGGGATCAGCCCCAGCATTTT. Translation gives CASSFFGQGDQPQHF.

The chain carries TRBV10-3 and TRBJ1-6, with TRBD1 identical over 9 bases. V shed 0 bases, J shed 6 bases, and the junction held 3 bases outside the gene matches. Germline V CDR1 and CDR2: ENHRY, SYGVKD. The CDR3 loop spans 16 amino acids. CDR3: CAISESKGQGNSPLHF. The CDR3 DNA sequence: TGTGCCATCAGTGAGTCGAAGGGACAGGGTAATTCACCCCTCCACTTT.

This sequence joins TRBV9 and TRBJ2-1, with 9 nucleotides matching TRBD2. Germline lookup yields CDR1 SGDLS and CDR2 YYNGEE. The CDR3 loop spans 16 amino acids. J gave up 5 bases and V 0 bases, and 6 bases lay outside the gene matches. This CDR3 is CASSVGVAGVNNEQFF. CDR3 bases: TGTGCCAGCAGCGTAGGGGTAGCGGGAGTGAACAATGAGCAGTTCTTC.

Note on this clonotype: The junction differs from germline at one of its ends, possibly a read error. V and J are TRBV10-3 and TRBJ2-1, with 7 nucleotides matching TRBD1. The V gene's germline CDR1 is ENHRY and CDR2 SYGVKD. This CDR3 has 13 residues. CDR3 sequence reads: CAVSEGAWNEQFF. CDR3 nucleotide sequence: TGTGCCGTCAGTGAGGGGGCATGGAATGAGCAGTTCTTC.

With respect to this clonotype: A much bigger clone sits one base away, suggesting this may be a read error. The chain joins TRBV29-1 to TRBJ2-1; D not certain. Matching the DNA end better, TRBJ2-7 makes the J call doubtful. The CDR3 is made up of 15 amino acids. In germline, CDR1 is SQVTM, CDR2 ANQGSEA. CDR3 bases: TGCAGCGTTGAAGGTGGAAACCTCAACTACAATGAGCAGTACTTC. Translating it yields CSVEGGNLNYNEQYF.

This chain uses TRBV27 with TRBJ1-1; TRBD1 agrees at 8 bases. Germline-derived CDR1 and CDR2 are MNHEY and SMNVEV (reference sequence). The CDR3 is 15 amino acids. With 5 bases clipped from V and 5 bases from J, the junction kept 10 bases outside the gene matches. CDR3 in DNA: TGTGCCAGCAGTCCAAGGACAGGGAGGTTGACTGAAGCTTTCTTT. It codes for CASSPRTGRLTEAFF.

This rearrangement joins TRBV6-5 to TRBJ1-2; 7 nucleotides line up with TRBD1. V lost 6 bases to trimming and J lost 4 bases; unmatched junction nucleotides: 5. Per germline, CDR1 MNHEY and CDR2 SVGAGI. The CDR3 length is 13 residues. The CDR3 loop is CASSTQGTYGYTF. As DNA, the CDR3 is TGTGCCAGCAGCACACAGGGGACCTATGGCTACACCTTC.

This clonotype was seen only a few times. The chain links TRBV5-5 to TRBJ2-1, with 8 bases that match TRBD1. This CDR3 has 13 residues. The V and J ends lost 3 bases and 8 bases, in that order; junction bases with no gene match: 4. Germline CDR1 SGHKS, CDR2 YYEKEE (reference sequence). The CDR3 coding sequence is TGTGCCAGCAGCTACCAGGGGGCACATGAGCAGTTCTTC. As protein: CASSYQGAHEQFF. Full variable domain (remainder filled in from reference TRBV5-5 and TRBJ2-1): DAGVTQSPTHLIKTRGQQVTLRCSPISGHKSVSWYQQVLGQGPQFIFQYYEKEERGRGNFPDRFSARQFPNYSSELNVNALLLGDSALYLCASSYQGAHEQFFGPGTRLTVL.

The chain joins TRBV20-1 to TRBJ2-1, with 8 bases matching TRBD2. V was clipped by 6 bases and J by 8 bases; unmatched bases: 18. CDR1 and CDR2 (germline): DFQATT, SNEGSKA (reference sequence). The CDR3 runs 16 residues. The CDR3 protein is CSARSSGTSRAHEQFF. Written as DNA, the CDR3 is TGCAGTGCAAGAAGCTCCGGGACTAGTAGGGCCCATGAGCAGTTCTTC.

This clonotype was seen only a few times. The chain employs TRBV21-1 and TRBJ1-1; TRBD1 reflects the table's D call only, with no check against the DNA. TRBV21-1 is shown as a pseudogene. CDR3 length: 15 residues. The CDR3 loop is CASSKVRTMNTEAFF. CDR3 DNA sequence: TGTGCCAGCAGCAAAGTGCGGACAATGAACACTGAAGCTTTCTTT.

This clonotype was detected ten times or more. This chain joins TRBV2 and TRBJ1-2; D gene unclear. Looked up from germline, CDR1 is SNHLY and CDR2 is FYNNEI. V was pared by 3 bases and J by 4 bases, with 0 bases between. The CDR3 covers 10 residues. CDR3 region: CASSDYGYTF. The CDR3 DNA follows: TGTGCCAGCAGTGACTATGGCTACACCTTC.

This clonotype was seen ten or more times. The gene calls are TRBV24-1 and TRBJ2-3; 9 bases are a match to TRBD1. The CDR3 is 16 residues long. Losses at the gene ends were 5 bases for V and 2 bases for J; bases not matched to a gene: 7. Germline CDR1 KGHDR, CDR2 SFDVKD. This CDR3 is CATSVTGQGTTDTQYF. CDR3 coding DNA: TGTGCCACCAGTGTAACGGGACAGGGAACCACAGATACGCAGTATTTT.

The V call is TRBV20-1, the J call TRBJ1-2, with 10 bases identical to TRBD1. This CDR3 contains 12 residues. The V gene's germline CDR1 is DFQATT and CDR2 SNEGSKA (reference sequence). The ends lost 6 bases at V and 8 bases at J; junction bases unmatched: 6. The CDR3 DNA sequence: TGCAGTGCAAGGGACAGGGGAGGGGGCTACACCTTC. Translated, it gives CSARDRGGGYTF.

This clonotype was seen more than once but under ten times. This chain connects TRBV28 to TRBJ2-3; 7 bases fit TRBD1. This CDR3 is built from 17 residues. Germline lookup yields CDR1 MDHEN and CDR2 SYDVKM. V gave up 6 bases and J gave up 0 bases; unmatched junction bases: 12. CDR3 sequence (DNA): TGTGCCAGCAGCCTTCACGACAGGGCGTTTAGCACAGATACGCAGTATTTT. Translation: CASSLHDRAFSTDTQYF.

V gene TRBV20-1 combines with J gene TRBJ1-2; a possible D gene is TRBD1 (6 bases). Germline CDR1 reads DFQATT; CDR2 reads SNEGSKA (reference sequence). V gave up 4 bases and J gave up 1 base, with 13 bases separating them. CDR3 length equals 14 residues. The CDR3 protein is CSAINRVLNYGYTF. DNA of the CDR3: TGCAGTGCTATCAACAGGGTACTTAACTATGGCTACACCTTC.

This clonotype was seen a handful of times. V is TRBV3-1 and J is TRBJ2-5, with D uncertain. The ends were cut back, 6 bases at V and 0 bases at J, with 14 bases in the middle. This CDR3 spans 15 amino acids. The germline gives CDR1 LGHDT, CDR2 YNNKEL (reference sequence). CDR3: CASSPQIWDQETQYF. The CDR3 DNA reads as TGTGCCAGCAGTCCCCAGATTTGGGACCAAGAGACCCAGTACTTC.

The V and J genes are TRBV2 and TRBJ2-1; maybe TRBD1 (6 bases). Germline CDR1 SNHLY, CDR2 FYNNEI. The CDR3 has 14 residues. Trimming took off 10 bases at V and 4 bases at J, with 17 bases between the two ends. In DNA, the CDR3 is TGTGCCACCATGCCCCCGGACAGATACAATGAGCAGTTCTTC. This gives the protein CATMPPDRYNEQFF.

This clonotype has a handful of counts. V is TRBV29-1 and J is TRBJ2-1; D assignment may be TRBD1 or TRBD2 (5 bases each). The CDR3 is 13 amino acids. V was shortened by 7 bases and J by 5 bases, with 15 bases between the two germline ends. Germline V gives CDR1 SQVTM, CDR2 ANQGSEA. The CDR3 reads CSGTRDANNEQFF. For the CDR3, the DNA is TGCAGCGGAACCCGGGACGCAAACAATGAGCAGTTCTTC.